The entry below gives a single T cell receptor beta chain sequence along with its context. Authors' analysis steps: Nucleated cell number was recorded as an estimate derived from reference gene primer amplification. TCRdb's table, derived via immunoSEQ multiplex PCR, lists solely in-frame clones and lacks some. Clone size and the V and J calls come from that table; the DNA yielded D and trimming. Counted here are tens of thousands of clones, around 70% occurring once; the ten biggest clones make up approximately 20%. The data originate from a study of blood T cell repertoires in COVID-19. Study details: Samples taken during acute and convalescent COVID-19 were collected in the United States, Italy and Spain. PBMCs, B-cell-depleted T cells, or T cells provided the cDNA or gDNA that made up the material.

The CDR3 consists of 17 residues. Looked up from germline, CDR1 is LNHDA and CDR2 is SQIVND (reference sequence). V trimming: 3 bases; J trimming: 2 bases; junction bases outside the gene matches: 7. Sample: peripheral blood. The genes are TRBV19 and TRBJ2-3; 11 positions match TRBD1. This receptor was obtained from a man aged 55-75 years with acute or convalescent COVID-19. CDR3 sequence reads: CASSIRGQGAVTDTQYF. CDR3 in DNA: TGTGCCAGTAGTATTAGAGGACAGGGGGCGGTCACAGATACGCAGTATTTT.